One and the same sample provided the 13 T cell receptor beta chains below, sequenced in a study of cytomegalovirus exposure and HLA in healthy donors. PCR primers comprised 60 Vbeta and 13 Jbeta primers. TCRdb keeps only in-frame clones here, not all; method: immunoSEQ multiplex PCR. Of under 150,000 clones listed, 78% are singletons. Sequencing used PBMCs. Receptors originate from a male donor in good health and CMV-seronegative.

This clone has a single count. V is TRBV30 and J is TRBJ1-2; perhaps TRBD1 as D (6 bases). V was pared by 5 bases and J by 8 bases, with 12 bases between. Germline V gene sequence: CDR1 GTSNPN, CDR2 SVGIG (reference sequence). This CDR3 has 11 residues. This CDR3 is CAWWGTSGYTF. In DNA form, the CDR3 reads TGTGCCTGGTGGGGGACATCCGGCTACACCTTC.

Concerning this clone itself: Within the sample, other DNA sequences also encode this same CDR3. DNA of the CDR3: TGTGCCAGCAGCGCGGGGGGCACTGAAGCTTTCTTT. It codes for CASSAGGTEAFF. The V gene is TRBV9, the J gene TRBJ1-1; D possibly corresponds to TRBD1 (5 bases). This CDR3 has 12 amino acids. Trimming left V 3 bases short and J 4 bases short, with 7 bases between. In germline, CDR1 is SGDLS, CDR2 YYNGEE. Drawing the rest from reference TRBV9 and TRBJ1-1, the complete variable domain is DSGVTQTPKHLITATGQRVTLRCSPRSGDLSVYWYQQSLDQGLQFLIQYYNGEERAKGNILERFSAQQFPDLHSELNLSSLELGDSALYFCASSAGGTEAFFGQGTRLTVV.

This chain connects TRBV5-1 to TRBJ2-7; D is possibly TRBD2 (7 bases). The CDR3 has 14 residues. The ends were cut back, 0 bases at V and 4 bases at J, with 11 bases in the middle. The germline V gene has CDR1 SGHRS and CDR2 YFSETQ. CDR3 sequence: CASSLGRGPYEQYF. CDR3 in DNA: TGCGCCAGCAGCTTGGGGCGGGGGCCATACGAGCAGTACTTC.

For the CDR3, the DNA is TGCGCCAGCAGAGTTCAGATTAGGACACCGACCGGGGAGCTGTTTTTT. It translates to CASRVQIRTPTGELFF. V usage is TRBV10-1 and J usage is TRBJ2-2; possible D gene TRBD1, 5 bases. The germline CDR1 and CDR2 sequences are WNHNN and SYGVQD (reference sequence). The V and J ends lost 6 bases and 5 bases respectively, with 19 bases between them. The CDR3 contains 16 residues.

V gene TRBV18 combines with J gene TRBJ1-5, with TRBD1 matching over 8 bases. Trimming at V came to 6 bases and at J to 0 bases, leaving 10 bases not matched to a gene. The CDR3 consists of 17 residues. The V gene's germline CDR1 is KGHSH and CDR2 LQKENI. CDR3 residues: CASSLDRGGYSNQPQHF. The DNA for the CDR3 is TGTGCCAGCTCTCTAGACAGGGGAGGTTATAGCAATCAGCCCCAGCATTTT. The full variable domain, its missing parts supplied by reference TRBV18 and TRBJ1-5, is NAGVMQNPRHLVRRRGQEARLRCSPMKGHSHVYWYRQLPEEGLKFMVYLQKENIIDESGMPKERFSAEFPKEGPSILRIQQVVRGDSAAYFCASSLDRGGYSNQPQHFGDGTRLSIL.

V gene TRBV6-4 combines with J gene TRBJ1-5; D unresolved. The CDR3 extends over 16 amino acids. Looked up from germline, CDR1 is MRHNA and CDR2 is SNTAGT. Between the trimmed V and J ends, which lost 6 bases and 2 bases, there was a span of 17 bases. The CDR3 nucleotides read TGTGCCAGCAGGGCCGAGGTGGGTCATGGCAATCAGCCCCAGCATTTT. The encoded protein is CASRAEVGHGNQPQHF.

The rearrangement uses TRBV2 and TRBJ1-4; 9 bases agree with TRBD1. This CDR3 spans 20 amino acids. In germline, CDR1 is SNHLY, CDR2 FYNNEI. Trimming cost V 5 bases and J 5 bases; bases outside gene matches: 21. This CDR3 is CASSRKTIYRGLSENEKLFF. The DNA for the CDR3 is TGTGCCAGCAGTCGGAAAACTATTTACAGGGGGCTATCGGAGAATGAAAAACTGTTTTTT.

J is TRBJ2-1 and V is TRBV10-3, with 9 bases fitting TRBD2. The V gene end was trimmed by 10 bases and the J gene end by 1 base; junction bases not matched to a gene: 5. Germline values: CDR1 ENHRY, CDR2 SYGVKD. CDR3 length equals 14 residues. CDR3 sequence reads: CASLAGQSYNEQFF. CDR3 sequence (DNA): TGTGCCAGCCTAGCGGGACAATCCTACAATGAGCAGTTCTTC.

This rearrangement joins TRBV6-6 to TRBJ1-1, with D uncertain. Between the trimmed V and J ends, which lost 5 bases and 8 bases, there was a span of 21 bases. The CDR3 sequence is 15 residues long. The germline V gene encodes CDR1 MNHNY and CDR2 SVGAGI (reference sequence). The CDR3: CASSKSTHGVPEAFF. The CDR3, as DNA: TGTGCCAGCAGTAAATCCACGCACGGGGTACCCGAAGCTTTCTTT.

The gene calls are TRBV18 and TRBJ2-1; possibly TRBD1 for D (8 bases). Trimming cost V 5 bases and J 3 bases, with 14 bases left between them. CDR1 is KGHSH and CDR2 is LQKENI in the germline V gene. The CDR3 spans 15 residues. This CDR3 is CASSTQGGGYNEQFF. Written as DNA, the CDR3 is TGTGCCAGCTCAACACAGGGGGGGGGCTACAATGAGCAGTTCTTC.

The genes are TRBV15 and TRBJ2-6; D is possibly TRBD1 (5 bases). The CDR3 sequence is 13 residues long. The germline V gene encodes CDR1 LNHNV and CDR2 YYDKDF (reference sequence). In DNA form, the CDR3 reads TGTGCTTCGAGGACATCTGGGGCCAACGTCCTGACTTTC. Its protein is CASRTSGANVLTF.

The chain joins TRBV7-2 to TRBJ1-2, with D hard to call. There are 14 residues in the CDR3. CDR1 and CDR2 from the germline V gene are SGHTA and FQGNSA. V lost 5 bases and J 4 bases, leaving 14 bases between the germline ends. CDR3 sequence: CASSTRSLLYGYTF. CDR3 coding DNA: TGTGCCAGCAGCACTAGGTCCCTTCTCTATGGCTACACCTTC.

The chain joins TRBV30 to TRBJ1-1; TRBD1 aligns across 7 bases. The CDR3 runs 13 residues. Trimming removed 2 bases from V and 4 bases from J; junction bases left unmatched: 4. The V gene's germline CDR1 is GTSNPN and CDR2 SVGIG (reference sequence). CDR3 region: CAWSRQGVTEAFF. The CDR3 DNA reads as TGTGCCTGGAGTCGGCAGGGGGTCACTGAAGCTTTCTTT.